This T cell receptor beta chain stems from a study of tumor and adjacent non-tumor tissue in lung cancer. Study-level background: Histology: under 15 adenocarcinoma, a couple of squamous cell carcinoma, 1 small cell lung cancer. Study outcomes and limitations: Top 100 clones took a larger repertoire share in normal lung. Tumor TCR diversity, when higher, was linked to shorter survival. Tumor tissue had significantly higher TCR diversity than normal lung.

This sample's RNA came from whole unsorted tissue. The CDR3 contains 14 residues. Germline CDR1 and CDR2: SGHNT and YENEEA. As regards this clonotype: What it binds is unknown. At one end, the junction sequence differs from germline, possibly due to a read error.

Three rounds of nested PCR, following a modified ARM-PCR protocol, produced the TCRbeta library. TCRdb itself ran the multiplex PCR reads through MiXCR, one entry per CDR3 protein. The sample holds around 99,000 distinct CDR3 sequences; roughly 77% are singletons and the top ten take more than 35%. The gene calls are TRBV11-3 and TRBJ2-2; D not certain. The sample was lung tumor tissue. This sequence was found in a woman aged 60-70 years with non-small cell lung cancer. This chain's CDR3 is CASSLYGNIGELFF. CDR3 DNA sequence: TGTGCCAGCAGCTTATACGGCAACATCGGGGAGCTGTTTTTT. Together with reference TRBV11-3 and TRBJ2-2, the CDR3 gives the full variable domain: EAGVVQSPRYKIIEKKQPVAFWCNPISGHNTLYWYLQNLGQGPELLIRYENEEAVDDSQLPKDRFSAERLKGVDSTLKIQPAELGDSAVYLCASSLYGNIGELFFGEGSRLTVL.